This TCR beta chain appears in the sequencing data of a study of blood T cell repertoires in COVID-19. Study overall: Whether acute or convalescent, the COVID-19 samples came from the United States, Italy and Spain. T cells, B-cell-depleted T cells, or PBMCs supplied cDNA or gDNA.

Germline CDR1 is SGHTA and CDR2 is FQGNSA. Trimming left V 5 bases short and J 4 bases short, with 15 bases between. The length of the CDR3 is 15 residues. Original analysis: Scientists estimated how many nucleated cells there were by amplifying reference gene primers. The protocol was immunoSEQ multiplex PCR, while the TCRdb copy is restricted to in-frame clones and leaves out a portion. For V, J and clone size, that table is used; D and trimming come from the DNA. This table has hundreds of thousands of clones, nearly 90% appearing once. The receptor was isolated from a human donor in a cohort sampled during active COVID-19. V is TRBV7-2 and J is TRBJ2-1; a possible D gene is TRBD2 (6 bases). The specimen was peripheral blood. The CDR3 coding sequence is TGTGCCAGCAGCAAAGAGCGGGCCTCATACAATGAGCAGTTCTTC. This encodes CASSKERASYNEQFF.